Shown below are 2 T cell receptor beta chains from a single sample sequenced in a study of cytomegalovirus exposure and HLA in healthy donors. 60 Vbeta and 13 Jbeta primers were used in PCR. TCRdb keeps only in-frame clones here, not all; method: immunoSEQ multiplex PCR. The profile shows hundreds of thousands of clones, around 85% of them singletons. The specimen sequenced was PBMCs. The source of these receptors is a girl under 10 years old in good health and CMV-seronegative.

The chain recombines TRBV4-2 with TRBJ2-3; 7 bases agree with TRBD2. The CDR3 has 15 amino acids. Per the germline V gene, CDR1 is LGHNA and CDR2 is YNFKEQ. J was trimmed by 1 base and V by 4 bases; bases with no gene match: 5. Here the CDR3 DNA reads TGTGCCAGCAGCCGTGAACGGGGGGGCACAGATACGCAGTATTTT. Translating gives CASSRERGGTDTQYF.

The V gene is TRBV2, the J gene TRBJ2-7; the match to TRBD2 covers 13 bases. The CDR3 totals 14 residues. Germline loops: CDR1 SNHLY, CDR2 FYNNEI. The V gene end was trimmed by 6 bases and the J gene end by 4 bases; junction bases not matched to a gene: 3. CDR3 nucleotides: TGTGCCAGCAGACAGGGACTAGCGGGATACGAGCAGTACTTC. This sequence encodes CASRQGLAGYEQYF.